The next 20 T cell receptor beta chains were all read from a single sample in a study of T cell responses to AZD1222 COVID-19 vaccine. Using immunoSEQ multiplex PCR, the repertoire was profiled, and TCRdb retains in-frame clones only, with some absent. The table lists roughly 140,000 clones, approximately 90% of them singletons. Sequenced material: peripheral blood, taken 28 days after the second AZD1222 dose. Source of these receptors: an adult who received the AZD1222 COVID-19 vaccine.

CDR3 coding DNA: TGCAGCGCGGCGGTGGGGGGGCACGAGCAGTACTTC. Protein: CSAAVGGHEQYF. The chain uses TRBV29-1 and TRBJ2-7, with D perhaps TRBD2 (7 bases). This CDR3 has 12 amino acids. In germline, CDR1 is SQVTM, CDR2 ANQGSEA. Trimming pared 7 bases from V and 5 bases from J, leaving 15 bases between.

The chain joins TRBV12-3 or TRBV12-4 to TRBJ2-7, with D perhaps assigned TRBD1 or TRBD2 (5 bases each). The CDR3 spans 12 residues. Deletions cut 6 bases from V and 7 bases from J, with 13 bases between. The CDR3 coding sequence is TGTGCCAGCAGCCTCGGGACGGGAGAGCAGTACTTC. The encoded protein is CASSLGTGEQYF.

V usage is TRBV18 and J usage is TRBJ1-6; D remains unclear. The CDR3 extends over 12 amino acids. Germline V lookup: CDR1 KGHSH, CDR2 LQKENI. Trimming removed 3 bases at V and 8 bases at J, with 5 bases between. CDR3 loop: CASSPPDSPLHF. In DNA, the CDR3 is TGTGCCAGCTCACCTCCGGATTCACCCCTCCACTTT.

This chain links TRBV5-1 with TRBJ2-7; a weak D match, TRBD2 (5 bases). Per germline, CDR1 SGHRS and CDR2 YFSETQ. Trimming left V 4 bases short and J 9 bases short, with 32 bases between. This CDR3 is built from 18 residues. The CDR3 loop is CASSPGLYYELHEPPQYF. CDR3 coding DNA: TGCGCCAGCAGCCCCGGACTCTACTACGAGCTTCACGAGCCACCGCAGTACTTC.

V gene TRBV9 combines with J gene TRBJ1-1, with D perhaps matching TRBD1 (5 bases). Trimming removed 7 bases at V and 3 bases at J, with 10 bases between. The germline V gene has CDR1 SGDLS and CDR2 YYNGEE. CDR3 size: 12 residues. This CDR3 is CASARDYTEAFF. DNA of the CDR3: TGTGCCAGCGCCAGGGACTACACTGAAGCTTTCTTT. Full variable domain (outside the CDR3, taken from reference TRBV9 and TRBJ1-1): DSGVTQTPKHLITATGQRVTLRCSPRSGDLSVYWYQQSLDQGLQFLIQYYNGEERAKGNILERFSAQQFPDLHSELNLSSLELGDSALYFCASARDYTEAFFGQGTRLTVV.

CDR3 residues: CASSAGGPNQPQHF. CDR3 in DNA: TGTGCCAGCAGCGCTGGGGGGCCCAATCAGCCCCAGCATTTT. The chain uses TRBV6-5 and TRBJ1-5, with D maybe TRBD1 (6 bases). This CDR3 contains 14 residues. V was cut by 6 bases and J by 3 bases, with 12 bases left in between. CDR1 is MNHEY, CDR2 SVGAGI, per germline.

This clone was recorded once. V and J are TRBV5-1 and TRBJ2-2; 9 positions match TRBD1. The CDR3 loop spans 14 amino acids. Trimming removed 2 bases from V and 7 bases from J; junction bases left unmatched: 3. Germline assignment: CDR1 SGHRS and CDR2 YFSETQ. Here the CDR3 reads CASSFTGGNGELFF. The CDR3 coding sequence is TGCGCCAGCAGCTTCACAGGGGGCAACGGGGAGCTGTTTTTT. Full variable domain (remainder filled in from reference TRBV5-1 and TRBJ2-2): KAGVTQTPRYLIKTRGQQVTLSCSPISGHRSVSWYQQTPGQGLQFLFEYFSETQRNKGNFPGRFSGRQFSNSRSEMNVSTLELGDSALYLCASSFTGGNGELFFGEGSRLTVL.

The chain joins TRBV28 to TRBJ2-3; 13 nucleotides align to TRBD2. The CDR3 is 19 residues long. Germline lookup yields CDR1 MDHEN and CDR2 SYDVKM. The V and J ends lost 5 bases and 3 bases, in that order; junction bases with no gene match: 14. The CDR3 DNA follows: TGTGCCAGCAGTCAGACTAGCGGGGGGTCCAACCTAGGGACAGATACGCAGTATTTT. Residues: CASSQTSGGSNLGTDTQYF. Full variable domain (missing parts from reference TRBV28 and TRBJ2-3): DVKVTQSSRYLVKRTGEKVFLECVQDMDHENMFWYRQDPGLGLRLIYFSYDVKMKEKGDIPEGYSVSREKKERFSLILESASTNQTSMYLCASSQTSGGSNLGTDTQYFGPGTRLTVL.

This clone was seen a single time. The rearrangement links TRBV29-1 to TRBJ1-2; D gene ambiguous. Per germline, CDR1 SQVTM and CDR2 ANQGSEA. Trimming removed 3 bases from V and 1 base from J, with 9 bases in between. The CDR3 totals 13 residues. CDR3 bases: TGCAGCGTTGACGTCGATAATAACTATGGCTACACCTTC. Protein: CSVDVDNNYGYTF.

The chain employs TRBV28 and TRBJ1-6; TRBD1 matches 7 bases. V trimming: 4 bases; J trimming: 4 bases; junction bases outside the gene matches: 4. CDR1 and CDR2 from the germline V gene are MDHEN and SYDVKM. The CDR3 covers 15 residues. CDR3 nucleotides: TGTGCCAGCAGTTCCACACAGGGGTATAATTCACCCCTCCACTTT. It yields the protein CASSSTQGYNSPLHF.

The V gene is TRBV18, the J gene TRBJ2-5, with TRBD2 matching over 8 bases. Germline CDR1 KGHSH, CDR2 LQKENI. The CDR3 length is 15 residues. Unmatched junction bases numbered 9, after V lost 3 bases and J lost 6 bases. This CDR3 reads CASSPPGLVFKTQYF. DNA of the CDR3: TGTGCCAGCTCACCCCCGGGACTAGTTTTTAAGACCCAGTACTTC.

The chain combines TRBV9 with TRBJ2-1; TRBD2 might be the D (6 bases). Germline values: CDR1 SGDLS, CDR2 YYNGEE. The V and J ends lost 4 bases and 8 bases respectively, with 13 bases between them. The CDR3 length is 13 residues. CDR3: CASSPGTGDEQFF. CDR3 sequence (DNA): TGTGCCAGCAGCCCCGGGACTGGGGATGAGCAGTTCTTC. The full variable domain, its missing parts supplied by reference TRBV9 and TRBJ2-1, is DSGVTQTPKHLITATGQRVTLRCSPRSGDLSVYWYQQSLDQGLQFLIQYYNGEERAKGNILERFSAQQFPDLHSELNLSSLELGDSALYFCASSPGTGDEQFFGPGTRLTVL.

This chain joins TRBV7-2 and TRBJ1-5, with D perhaps matching TRBD1 (5 bases). Germline V gene sequence: CDR1 SGHTA, CDR2 FQGNSA. V was cut by 1 base and J by 4 bases, with 11 bases left in between. This CDR3 comprises 15 residues. The CDR3 nucleotides read TGTGCCAGCAGCTTAGGAGGGGCTCCAAATCAGCCCCAGCATTTT. It specifies CASSLGGAPNQPQHF.

This CDR3 reads CASSQGDRTASEQYF. CDR3 coding DNA: TGTGCCAGCAGTCAAGGGGATCGGACAGCGTCCGAGCAGTACTTC. The rearrangement links TRBV28 to TRBJ2-7; D is possibly TRBD1 (6 bases). This CDR3 has 15 amino acids. Between the trimmed V and J ends, which lost 5 bases and 6 bases, there was a span of 20 bases. CDR1 MDHEN and CDR2 SYDVKM come from the germline V gene.

This sequence joins TRBV28 and TRBJ1-2; 10 bases align to TRBD1. Losses at the gene ends were 2 bases for V and 4 bases for J; bases not matched to a gene: 10. This CDR3 is 17 amino acids long. Germline loops: CDR1 MDHEN, CDR2 SYDVKM. The CDR3 sequence: CASSLRGTGAIFYGYTF. The CDR3 DNA reads as TGTGCCAGCAGTTTACGCGGGACAGGGGCTATTTTCTATGGCTACACCTTC.

This chain connects TRBV19 to TRBJ2-7; D is unclear. The CDR3 totals 13 residues. V gave up 3 bases and J gave up 2 bases, with 8 bases separating them. Germline V CDR1 and CDR2: LNHDA, SQIVND (reference sequence). The CDR3 reads CASSIDQTYEQYF. In DNA, the CDR3 is TGTGCCAGTAGTATTGATCAAACCTACGAGCAGTACTTC.

The chain combines TRBV7-8 with TRBJ1-1; no reliable D call. Trimming took off 2 bases at V and 7 bases at J, with 11 bases between the two ends. The CDR3 consists of 13 residues. Germline V gene lookup returns CDR1 SGHVS and CDR2 FQNEAQ. CDR3 DNA sequence: TGTGCCAGCAGCTTACATGGCCCCGGTGAAGCTTTCTTT. Translated, it gives CASSLHGPGEAFF.

The V gene is TRBV18, the J gene TRBJ2-1; D not certain. The V end lost 6 bases, the J end lost 10 bases, and 13 bases lay between the germline ends. Germline V gene lookup returns CDR1 KGHSH and CDR2 LQKENI. This CDR3 is built from 12 residues. The CDR3 loop reads CASSPDLSEQFF. Here the CDR3 DNA reads TGTGCCAGCTCCCCCGATCTGAGCGAGCAGTTCTTC.

This sequence joins TRBV6-2 or TRBV6-3 and TRBJ1-2; the D is unclear. Germline-derived CDR1 and CDR2 are MNHEY and SVGEGT. The CDR3 is 12 amino acids. With 6 bases removed from V and 2 bases from J, the gap between germline ends came to 7 bases. The CDR3 nucleotides are TGTGCCAGCAGCCTACGAAACTATGGCTACACCTTC. Residues: CASSLRNYGYTF.

The rearrangement links TRBV30 to TRBJ1-3, with 8 bases that match TRBD1. V shed 0 bases, J shed 7 bases, and the junction held 8 bases outside the gene matches. The CDR3 has 15 residues. Germline V gene sequence: CDR1 GTSNPN, CDR2 SVGIG (reference sequence). The CDR3 coding sequence is TGTGCCTGGAGTGTACGAGACAGGGGACGGAACACCATATATTTT. This translates into CAWSVRDRGRNTIYF.